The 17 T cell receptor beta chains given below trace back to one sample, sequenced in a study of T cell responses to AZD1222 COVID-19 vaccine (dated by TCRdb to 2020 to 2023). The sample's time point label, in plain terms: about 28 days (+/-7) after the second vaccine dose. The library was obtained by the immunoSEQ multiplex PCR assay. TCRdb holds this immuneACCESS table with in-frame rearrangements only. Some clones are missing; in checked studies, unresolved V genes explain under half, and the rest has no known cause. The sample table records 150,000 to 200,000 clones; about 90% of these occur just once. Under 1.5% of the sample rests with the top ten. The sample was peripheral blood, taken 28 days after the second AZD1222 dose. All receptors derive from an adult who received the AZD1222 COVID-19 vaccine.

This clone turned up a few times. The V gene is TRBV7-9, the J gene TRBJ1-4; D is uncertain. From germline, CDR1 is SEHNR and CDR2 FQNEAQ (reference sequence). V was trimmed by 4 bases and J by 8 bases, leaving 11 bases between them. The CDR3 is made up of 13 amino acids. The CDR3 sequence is CASSSSPSEKLFF. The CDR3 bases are TGTGCCAGCAGCTCCTCGCCGAGCGAAAAACTGTTTTTT.

CDR3 coding DNA: TGTGCCAGCAGGCCCAACGGAGAAAACATTCAGTACTTC. Amino acids: CASRPNGENIQYF. This chain links TRBV28 with TRBJ2-4; unclear D gene. The V and J ends lost 6 bases and 5 bases respectively, with 11 bases between them. CDR1 and CDR2 (germline): MDHEN, SYDVKM. The CDR3 contains 13 residues.

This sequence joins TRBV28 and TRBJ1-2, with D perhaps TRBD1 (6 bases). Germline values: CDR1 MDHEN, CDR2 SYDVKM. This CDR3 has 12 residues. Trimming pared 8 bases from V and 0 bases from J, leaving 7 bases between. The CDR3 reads CASGTTNYGYTF. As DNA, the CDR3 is TGTGCCAGCGGGACAACTAACTATGGCTACACCTTC.

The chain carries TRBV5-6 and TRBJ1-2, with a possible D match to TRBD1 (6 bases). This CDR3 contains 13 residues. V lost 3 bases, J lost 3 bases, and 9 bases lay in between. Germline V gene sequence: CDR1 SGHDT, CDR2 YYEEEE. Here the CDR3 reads CASSSGDDYGYTF. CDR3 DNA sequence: TGTGCCAGCAGCTCAGGGGACGACTATGGCTACACCTTC.

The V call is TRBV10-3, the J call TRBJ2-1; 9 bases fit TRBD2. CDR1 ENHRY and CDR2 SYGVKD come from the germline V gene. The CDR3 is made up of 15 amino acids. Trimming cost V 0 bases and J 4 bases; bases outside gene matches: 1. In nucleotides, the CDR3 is TGTGCCATCAGTGAGTCCGCGGGGGGGTACAATGAGCAGTTCTTC. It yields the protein CAISESAGGYNEQFF.

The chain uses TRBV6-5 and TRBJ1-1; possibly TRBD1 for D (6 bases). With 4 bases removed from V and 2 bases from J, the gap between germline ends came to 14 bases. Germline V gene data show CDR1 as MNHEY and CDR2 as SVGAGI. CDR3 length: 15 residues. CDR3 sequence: CASSSGAVGNTEAFF. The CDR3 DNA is TGTGCCAGCAGTTCGGGGGCTGTGGGAAACACTGAAGCTTTCTTT.

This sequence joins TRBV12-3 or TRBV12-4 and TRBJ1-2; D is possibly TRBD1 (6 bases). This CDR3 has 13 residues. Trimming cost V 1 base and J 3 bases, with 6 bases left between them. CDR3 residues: CASSLDRDYGYTF. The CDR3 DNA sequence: TGTGCCAGCAGTTTAGACAGGGACTATGGCTACACCTTC.

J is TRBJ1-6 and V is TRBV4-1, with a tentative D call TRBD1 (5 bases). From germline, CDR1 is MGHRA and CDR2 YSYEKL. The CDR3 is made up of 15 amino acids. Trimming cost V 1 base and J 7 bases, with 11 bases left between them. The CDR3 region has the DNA TGCGCCAGCAGCCAAGGTAGGACATCAAATTCACCCCTCCACTTT. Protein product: CASSQGRTSNSPLHF.

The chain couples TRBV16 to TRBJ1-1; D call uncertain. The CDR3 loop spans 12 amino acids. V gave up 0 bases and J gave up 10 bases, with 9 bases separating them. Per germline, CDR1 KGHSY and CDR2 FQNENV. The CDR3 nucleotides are TGTGCCAGCAGCCAATCGGAGGCTTTAGCTTTCTTT. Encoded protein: CASSQSEALAFF.

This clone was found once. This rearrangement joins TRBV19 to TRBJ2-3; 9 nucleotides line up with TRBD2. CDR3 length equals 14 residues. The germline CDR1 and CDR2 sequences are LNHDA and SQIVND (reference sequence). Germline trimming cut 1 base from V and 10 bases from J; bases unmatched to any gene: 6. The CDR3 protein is CASSIVGGRASQYF. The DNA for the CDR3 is TGTGCCAGTAGTATAGTGGGCGGGAGGGCCTCGCAGTATTTT.

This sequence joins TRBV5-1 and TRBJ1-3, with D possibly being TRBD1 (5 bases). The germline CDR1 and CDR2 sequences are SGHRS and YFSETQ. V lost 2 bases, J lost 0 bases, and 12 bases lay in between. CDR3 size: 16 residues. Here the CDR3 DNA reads TGCGCCAGCAGCTTACAGGTCGTTAGCTCTGGAAACACCATATATTTT. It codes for CASSLQVVSSGNTIYF.

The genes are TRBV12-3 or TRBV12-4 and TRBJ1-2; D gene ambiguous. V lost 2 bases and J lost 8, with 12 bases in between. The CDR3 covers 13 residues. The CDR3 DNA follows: TGTGCCAGCAGTTTATCACCCCTCGGAGGCTACACCTTC. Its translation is CASSLSPLGGYTF.

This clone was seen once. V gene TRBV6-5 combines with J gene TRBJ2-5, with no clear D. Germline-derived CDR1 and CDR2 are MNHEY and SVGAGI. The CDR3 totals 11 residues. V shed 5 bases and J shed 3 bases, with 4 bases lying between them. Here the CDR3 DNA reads TGTGCCAGCAGTCCCAAAGAGACCCAGTACTTC. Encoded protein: CASSPKETQYF.

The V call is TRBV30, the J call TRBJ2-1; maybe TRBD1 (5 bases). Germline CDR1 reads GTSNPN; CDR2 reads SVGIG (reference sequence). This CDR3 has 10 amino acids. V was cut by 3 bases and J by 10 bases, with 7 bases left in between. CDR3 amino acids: CAWRGVEQFF. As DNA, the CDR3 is TGTGCCTGGAGAGGGGTAGAGCAGTTCTTC.

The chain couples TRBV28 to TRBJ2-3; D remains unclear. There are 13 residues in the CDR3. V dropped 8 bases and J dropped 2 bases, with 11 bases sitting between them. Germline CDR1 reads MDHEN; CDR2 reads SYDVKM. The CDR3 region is CASYRLSTDTQYF. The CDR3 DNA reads TGTGCCAGCTACAGATTATCCACAGATACGCAGTATTTT.

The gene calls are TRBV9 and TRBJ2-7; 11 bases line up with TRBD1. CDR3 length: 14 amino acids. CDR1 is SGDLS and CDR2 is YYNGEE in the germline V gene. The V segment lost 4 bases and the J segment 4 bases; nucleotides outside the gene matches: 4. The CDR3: CASSPGQGAYEQYF. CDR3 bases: TGTGCCAGCAGCCCAGGACAGGGGGCATACGAGCAGTACTTC. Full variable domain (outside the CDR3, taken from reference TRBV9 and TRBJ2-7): DSGVTQTPKHLITATGQRVTLRCSPRSGDLSVYWYQQSLDQGLQFLIQYYNGEERAKGNILERFSAQQFPDLHSELNLSSLELGDSALYFCASSPGQGAYEQYFGPGTRLTVT.

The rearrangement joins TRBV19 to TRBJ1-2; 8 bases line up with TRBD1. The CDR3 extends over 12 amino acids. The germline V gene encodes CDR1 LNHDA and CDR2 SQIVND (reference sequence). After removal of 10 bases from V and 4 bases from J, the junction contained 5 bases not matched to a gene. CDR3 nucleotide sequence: TGTGCCAAAACAGGGGGAGGCTATGGCTACACCTTC. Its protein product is CAKTGGGYGYTF.